This TCR beta chain is drawn from a study of blood T cell repertoires in COVID-19. Measured with immunoSEQ multiplex PCR; TCRdb has only the in-frame clones, and not every one. Seen here are some 150,000 clones, about 83% observed once, and the top ten hold 4.5% to 6%. Enrollees, about 18 to 95 years old, lived in 24 US areas. A COVID-19 case was met by exposed participants within 2 weeks before study entry. The CDR3 has 15 amino acids. Germline CDR1 is LGHDT and CDR2 is YNNKEL (reference sequence). V was pared by 2 bases and J by 2 bases, with 5 bases of the junction left unmatched. This sequence was found in a woman in her 50s who had been exposed to COVID-19. The sample was PBMCs or T cells enriched from blood (not recorded which). This sequence joins TRBV3-1 (or the pseudogene TRBV3-2) and TRBJ2-7, with 8 bases aligning to TRBD1. DNA for the CDR3: TGTGCCAGCAGCCAAATAAGACAGGGGCCCTACGAGCAGTACTTC. Its translation is CASSQIRQGPYEQYF.